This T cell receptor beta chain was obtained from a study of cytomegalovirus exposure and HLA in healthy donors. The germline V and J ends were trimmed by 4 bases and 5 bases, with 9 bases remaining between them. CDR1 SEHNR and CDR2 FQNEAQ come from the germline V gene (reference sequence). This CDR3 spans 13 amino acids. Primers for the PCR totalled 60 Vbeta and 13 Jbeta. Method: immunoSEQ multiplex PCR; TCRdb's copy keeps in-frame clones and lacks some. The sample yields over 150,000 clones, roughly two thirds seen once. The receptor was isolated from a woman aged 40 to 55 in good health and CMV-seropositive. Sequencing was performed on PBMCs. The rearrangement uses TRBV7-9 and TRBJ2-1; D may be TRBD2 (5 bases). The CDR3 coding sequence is TGTGCCAGCAGCTCCCAGACTAACAATGAGCAGTTCTTC. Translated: CASSSQTNNEQFF.